This is a list of T cell receptor beta chains from one sample in a study of shared clonotypes between healthy human individuals. TCRdb's copy holds only in-frame clones and misses some; the assay was immunoSEQ multiplex PCR. The sample lists some 1,900,000 clones, about 95% occurring once. The sample consisted of naive CD8+ T cells sorted from blood. Every receptor here comes from a man between 18 and 35 years old in good health. Both conserved end residues are part of each CDR3. Fields, in order: CDR3 length, D gene, J gene, V gene, clone size, CDR3 protein, CDR3 DNA. A D gene is named only where the DNA matches it firmly. Size is omitted from some rows. Given values are once, few, many or a class for expanded clones.

>15|TRBD2|TRBJ2-7|TRBV7-9|-
CASSLTSGSKDEQYF
TGTGCCAGCAGCTTAACTAGCGGGAGCAAGGACGAGCAGTACTTC
>13|-|TRBJ1-3|TRBV30|-
CAWSLGSGNTIYF
TGTGCCTGGAGTTTGGGATCCGGAAACACCATATATTTT
>14|-|TRBJ2-7|TRBV5-6|-
CASTLSPLSYEQYF
TGTGCCAGCACCCTTAGCCCATTGTCCTACGAGCAGTACTTC
>18|TRBD2|TRBJ2-1|TRBV14|-
CASSQVGGAGKVYNEQFF
TGTGCCAGCAGCCAAGTCGGCGGAGCGGGGAAAGTCTACAATGAGCAGTTCTTC
>13|-|TRBJ2-5|TRBV6-6|-
CASSYSNAETQYF
TGTGCCAGCAGTTACTCTAACGCAGAGACCCAGTACTTC
>13|-|TRBJ2-5|TRBV7-9|-
CASSLVSEETQYF
TGTGCCAGCAGCTTAGTCTCAGAAGAGACCCAGTACTTC
>15|TRBD1|TRBJ2-7|TRBV19|-
CASSIAGQGDYEQYF
TGTGCCAGTAGTATAGCGGGACAGGGGGACTACGAGCAGTACTTC
>15|TRBD2|TRBJ2-3|TRBV4-3|-
CASSYRLATTDTQYF
TGCGCCAGCAGCTATAGACTAGCGACCACAGATACGCAGTATTTT
>14|TRBD1|TRBJ2-7|TRBV5-1|-
CASSFGQGRYEQYF
TGCGCCAGCAGTTTTGGACAGGGGAGGTACGAGCAGTACTTC
>12|-|TRBJ1-1|TRBV5-1|once
CASSGQNTEAFF
TGCGCCAGCAGCGGGCAGAACACTGAAGCTTTCTTT
>16|TRBD2|TRBJ2-7|TRBV15|-
CATSRGGTTSSYEQYF
TGTGCCACCAGCAGAGGAGGGACTACTAGCTCCTACGAGCAGTACTTC
>15|-|TRBJ2-7|TRBV7-8|-
CASSSLTGYSYEQYF
TGTGCCAGCAGCTCCCTTACAGGTTACTCCTACGAGCAGTACTTC
>11|-|TRBJ2-5|TRBV2|-
CASNKQETQYF
TGTGCCAGCAACAAACAAGAGACCCAGTACTTC
>15|-|TRBJ1-5|TRBV2|-
CASSEGTVAIQPQHF
TGTGCCAGCAGTGAAGGGACAGTTGCGATACAGCCCCAGCATTTT
>15|-|TRBJ2-3|TRBV19|once
CASSGRDPRPDTQYF
TGTGCCAGTAGTGGCCGGGATCCCCGCCCAGATACGCAGTATTTT
>15|-|TRBJ2-7|TRBV6-1|-
CASSEGVSGFHEQYF
TGTGCCAGCAGTGAAGGCGTGTCAGGCTTCCACGAGCAGTACTTC
>12|-|TRBJ2-2|TRBV5-6|-
CASSLESGELFF
TGTGCCAGCAGCTTGGAGAGCGGGGAGCTGTTTTTT
>14|-|TRBJ1-1|TRBV6-5|-
CASTPGGEDTEAFF
TGTGCCAGCACCCCGGGAGGGGAGGACACTGAAGCTTTCTTT
>12|-|TRBJ2-7|TRBV7-9|-
CASSHDTYEQYF
TGTGCCAGCAGCCACGACACTTACGAGCAGTACTTC
>12|-|TRBJ1-2|TRBV4-1|-
CASSQGTYGYTF
TGCGCCAGCAGTCAGGGTACCTATGGCTACACCTTC
>16|-|TRBJ1-1|TRBV5-1|-
CASSWVPDRTNTEAFF
TGCGCCAGCAGCTGGGTACCCGACAGGACGAACACTGAAGCTTTCTTT
>14|-|TRBJ2-1|TRBV13|-
CASSPGPSYNEQFF
TGTGCCAGCAGCCCAGGCCCTTCCTACAATGAGCAGTTCTTC
>15|-|TRBJ2-3|TRBV6-5|-
CASSSPGGVFDTQYF
TGTGCCAGCAGTTCCCCTGGCGGGGTCTTTGATACGCAGTATTTT
>14|-|TRBJ1-1|TRBV19|-
CASSIGQSNTEAFF
TGTGCCAGTAGTATAGGACAGAGCAACACTGAAGCTTTCTTT
>13|-|TRBJ2-2|TRBV27|-
CASSHQTLGELFF
TGTGCCAGCAGTCACCAGACTTTGGGGGAGCTGTTTTTT
>16|TRBD2|TRBJ2-7|TRBV7-2|-
CASSLGLTSGKVEQYF
TGTGCCAGCAGCTTAGGATTGACTAGCGGGAAAGTAGAGCAGTACTTC
>16|TRBD2|TRBJ2-7|TRBV10-3|-
CAISGVGTKENYEQYF
TGTGCCATCAGTGGAGTGGGGACTAAAGAAAACTACGAGCAGTACTTC
>17|TRBD2|TRBJ2-7|TRBV11-2|-
CASSLDGRRGAFYEQYF
TGTGCCAGCAGCTTAGATGGGAGGCGGGGGGCCTTCTACGAGCAGTACTTC
>14|-|TRBJ2-7|TRBV4-1|-
CASSLRDKSYEQYF
TGCGCCAGCAGCCTCCGGGACAAGTCCTACGAGCAGTACTTC
>14|-|TRBJ2-7|TRBV25-1|-
CASSEYVHPYEQYF
TGTGCCAGCAGTGAATATGTACACCCCTACGAGCAGTACTTC
>15|TRBD2|TRBJ2-1|TRBV7-7|-
CASSLLAGGRDEQFF
TGTGCTAGCAGCCTACTAGCGGGGGGGAGGGATGAGCAGTTCTTC
>14|TRBD1|TRBJ2-2|TRBV5-4|-
CASSVGTGDRELFF
TGTGCCAGCAGCGTTGGGACAGGGGATAGGGAGCTGTTTTTT
>16|-|TRBJ2-3|TRBV6-5|-
CASSYGPRDRADTQYF
TGTGCCAGCAGTTATGGGCCGCGGGATCGGGCAGATACGCAGTATTTT
>15|-|TRBJ2-5|TRBV27|-
CASSPTQDYQETQYF
TGTGCCAGCAGCCCAACTCAGGATTATCAAGAGACCCAGTACTTC
>13|-|TRBJ1-5|TRBV7-8|-
CASSPHINQPQHF
TGTGCCAGCAGCCCTCACATCAATCAGCCCCAGCATTTT
>15|-|TRBJ2-7|TRBV21-1|-
CASSNAGTGPYEQYF
TGTGCCAGCAGCAACGCCGGGACAGGGCCCTACGAGCAGTACTTC
>18|TRBD2|TRBJ2-2|TRBV9|-
CASSGTGTRDRDTGELFF
TGTGCCAGCAGCGGAACCGGGACTAGAGATAGGGACACCGGGGAGCTGTTTTTT
>14|-|TRBJ1-2|TRBV27|once
CASSLIGGSYGYTF
TGTGCCAGCAGTTTAATCGGGGGAAGCTATGGCTACACCTTC
>16|TRBD2|TRBJ2-7|TRBV2|-
CASSETSGGNSYEQYF
TGTGCCAGCAGTGAAACTAGCGGGGGGAACTCCTACGAGCAGTACTTC
>19|-|TRBJ1-1|TRBV28|-
CATSNPNVTFRGANTEAFF
TGTGCCACCAGCAACCCCAATGTTACCTTCCGGGGGGCGAACACTGAAGCTTTCTTT
>13|-|TRBJ2-3|TRBV5-4|-
CASSLERDIHQYF
TGTGCCAGCAGCTTGGAACGGGATATACACCAGTATTTT
>14|-|TRBJ1-5|TRBV7-2|-
CASSLGGPNQPQHF
TGTGCCAGCAGCTTAGGGGGACCAAATCAGCCCCAGCATTTT
>14|TRBD1|TRBJ1-5|TRBV27|-
CASSSGTGFQPQHF
TGTGCCAGCAGTTCCGGGACAGGGTTTCAGCCCCAGCATTTT
>15|-|TRBJ2-7|TRBV4-1|-
CASSQVVQATFEQYF
TGCGCCAGCAGCCAAGTTGTCCAGGCCACTTTCGAGCAGTACTTC
>12|-|TRBJ2-1|TRBV9|-
CASSGDKNEQFF
TGTGCCAGCAGTGGAGATAAAAATGAGCAGTTCTTC
>18|TRBD1|TRBJ2-6|TRBV28|-
CASSPPTGGSAGANVLTF
TGTGCCAGCAGTCCACCGACAGGGGGTTCAGCTGGGGCCAACGTCCTGACTTTC
>15|-|TRBJ2-2|TRBV7-8|-
CASTTGTTNTGELFF
TGTGCCAGCACAACCGGGACAACGAACACCGGGGAGCTGTTTTTT
>15|-|TRBJ1-1|TRBV7-9|-
CASSFGDNMNTEAFF
TGTGCCAGCAGCTTTGGGGACAACATGAACACTGAAGCTTTCTTT
>15|TRBD2|TRBJ2-7|TRBV6-5|-
CASSLLAGGTYEQYF
TGTGCCAGCAGCCTCCTAGCGGGGGGAACCTACGAGCAGTACTTC
>15|-|TRBJ2-3|TRBV7-6|-
CASSLASDSTDTQYF
TGTGCCAGCAGCTTAGCTAGCGACAGCACAGATACGCAGTATTTT
>16|-|TRBJ1-6|TRBV18|-
CASSLSYRVDNSPLHF
TGTGCCAGCTCACTCTCTTACAGGGTAGATAATTCACCCCTCCACTTT
>15|TRBD2|TRBJ2-3|TRBV2|-
CASRVSGGGTDTQYF
TGTGCCAGCAGAGTTAGCGGGGGGGGCACAGATACGCAGTATTTT
>13|TRBD2|TRBJ2-1|TRBV5-1|-
CASSKTSVDEQFF
TGCGCCAGCAGCAAGACTAGCGTCGATGAGCAGTTCTTC
>14|TRBD1|TRBJ1-5|TRBV6-1|-
CASSGTGVGQPQHF
TGTGCCAGCAGTGGGACAGGGGTTGGGCAGCCCCAGCATTTT
>15|TRBD2|TRBJ2-3|TRBV12-5|-
CASGLGLAGGDTQYF
TGTGCTAGTGGTTTGGGACTAGCGGGAGGGGATACGCAGTATTTT
>14|-|TRBJ1-1|TRBV4-3|-
CASSQEGQGAEAFF
TGCGCCAGCAGCCAAGAAGGGCAGGGCGCTGAAGCTTTCTTT
>19|-|TRBJ2-6|TRBV23-1|-
CASSHSSGTEYSGANVLTF
TGCGCCAGCAGTCACTCATCCGGGACGGAATACTCTGGGGCCAACGTCCTGACTTTC
>19|TRBD2|TRBJ2-1|TRBV7-2|once
CASSTTPGLAGAGYNEQFF
TGTGCCAGCAGCACCACCCCGGGACTAGCGGGAGCAGGTTACAATGAGCAGTTCTTC
>15|-|TRBJ2-5|TRBV7-9|-
CASSPSKGQIETQYF
TGTGCCAGCAGCCCCAGTAAGGGGCAGATAGAGACCCAGTACTTC
>14|-|TRBJ1-1|TRBV9|-
CASSVEGANTEAFF
TGTGCCAGCAGCGTAGAAGGGGCGAACACTGAAGCTTTCTTT